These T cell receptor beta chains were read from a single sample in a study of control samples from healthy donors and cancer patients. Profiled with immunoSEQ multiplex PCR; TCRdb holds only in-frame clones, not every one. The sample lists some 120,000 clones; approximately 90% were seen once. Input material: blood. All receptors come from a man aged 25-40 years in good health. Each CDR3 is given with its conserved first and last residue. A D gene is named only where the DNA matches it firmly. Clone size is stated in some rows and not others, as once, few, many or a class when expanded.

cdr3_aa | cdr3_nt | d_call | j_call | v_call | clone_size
CASSFSLAGAEEQYF | TGTGCCAGCAGCTTCTCACTAGCGGGGGCGGAAGAGCAGTACTTC | TRBD2 | TRBJ2-7 | TRBV11-3 | -
CASGSTPGEDINEQFF | TGTGCTAGTGGTTCAACACCAGGGGAGGATATAAATGAGCAGTTCTTC | - | TRBJ2-1 | TRBV12-5 | -
CASSRQGAPVSPLHF | TGTGCCAGCAGTCGACAGGGGGCGCCAGTTTCACCCCTCCACTTT | TRBD1 | TRBJ1-6 | TRBV27 | once
CASSSPGQTSGNTIYF | TGTGCCAGCAGTTCCCCCGGACAGACCTCTGGAAACACCATATATTTT | - | TRBJ1-3 | TRBV28 | -
CASSPGTASGNTIYF | TGTGCCAGCAGTCCGGGGACAGCCTCTGGAAACACCATATATTTT | TRBD1 | TRBJ1-3 | TRBV6-2/TRBV6-3 | -
CASSQTGGPVTGELFF | TGCGCCAGCAGCCAAACAGGGGGCCCCGTCACCGGGGAGCTGTTTTTT | TRBD1 | TRBJ2-2 | TRBV4-1 | -
CASSPGTGGGEVYGYTF | TGTGCCAGTAGCCCCGGGACAGGGGGCGGGGAGGTATATGGCTACACCTTC | TRBD1 | TRBJ1-2 | TRBV19 | -
CASSVAETGGKGYTF | TGTGCCAGCAGCGTAGCTGAGACAGGGGGAAAGGGCTACACCTTC | TRBD1 | TRBJ1-2 | TRBV9 | -
CASSEALWQGLSNEKLFF | TGTGCCAGCAGTGAAGCGCTCTGGCAAGGACTCTCTAATGAAAAACTGTTTTTT | - | TRBJ1-4 | TRBV6-1 | once
CASSPLGSVSNSPLHF | TGCGCCAGCAGCCCCCTAGGTTCTGTCTCAAATTCACCCCTCCACTTT | - | TRBJ1-6 | TRBV5-1 | -
CASSLQGVANYGYTF | TGTGCCAGCTCCCTACAGGGGGTAGCTAACTATGGCTACACCTTC | TRBD1 | TRBJ1-2 | TRBV18 | -
CASSLDGYEQFF | TGTGCCAGCAGCTTAGATGGGTATGAGCAGTTCTTC | - | TRBJ2-1 | TRBV11-2 | -
CASSIQGSETPLHF | TGTGCCAGCAGCATACAGGGATCTGAGACACCCCTCCACTTT | - | TRBJ1-6 | TRBV11-3 | -
CASSETSGGTYEQYF | TGTGCCAGTAGCGAGACTAGCGGGGGGACCTACGAGCAGTACTTC | TRBD2 | TRBJ2-7 | TRBV19 | -
CASRDDRTYNSPLHF | TGTGCCAGCAGGGATGACAGAACCTATAATTCACCCCTCCACTTT | - | TRBJ1-6 | TRBV6-5 | -
CATSRGRSIMDGYTF | TGTGCCACCAGCCGGGGGAGAAGTATCATGGATGGCTACACCTTC | - | TRBJ1-2 | TRBV15 | -
CASSYPGFQETQYF | TGCGCCAGCAGCTACCCAGGGTTTCAAGAGACCCAGTACTTC | - | TRBJ2-5 | TRBV5-1 | -
CASSRGQGASNQPQHF | TGCGCCAGCAGCCGAGGACAGGGGGCTAGCAATCAGCCCCAGCATTTT | TRBD1 | TRBJ1-5 | TRBV4-1 | -
CASCRVNGQPQHF | TGTGCCAGCTGCAGGGTTAATGGGCAGCCCCAGCATTTT | - | TRBJ1-5 | TRBV19 | medium-sized
CASSEAQGFPETQYF | TGTGCCAGCAGTGAAGCCCAGGGCTTCCCAGAGACCCAGTACTTC | - | TRBJ2-5 | TRBV6-1 | -
CSVEKGYGYTF | TGCAGCGTTGAGAAAGGTTATGGCTACACCTTC | - | TRBJ1-2 | TRBV29-1 | once
CASSLQGVNEQYF | TGTGCCAGCAGCCTACAGGGAGTGAACGAGCAGTACTTC | - | TRBJ2-7 | TRBV3-1/TRBV3-2 | -
CSVAGVGTGVGVNQPQHF | TGCAGCGTTGCAGGGGTAGGGACAGGGGTAGGAGTCAATCAGCCCCAGCATTTT | TRBD1 | TRBJ1-5 | TRBV29-1 | few
CSVGGTPHEQYF | TGCAGCGTTGGGGGGACCCCCCACGAGCAGTACTTC | - | TRBJ2-7 | TRBV29-1 | -
CASSLGQQETQYF | TGCGCCAGCAGCTTGGGACAGCAAGAGACCCAGTACTTC | - | TRBJ2-5 | TRBV5-1 | once
CASSSEGLGETQYF | TGTGCCAGCAGCTCTGAAGGGCTCGGAGAGACCCAGTACTTC | - | TRBJ2-5 | TRBV3-1/TRBV3-2 | -
CASSLERNTIYF | TGTGCCAGCAGCTTAGAGCGGAACACCATATATTTT | - | TRBJ1-3 | TRBV11-2 | -
CASSSVNSYEQYF | TGTGCCAGCAGCTCCGTGAACAGCTACGAGCAGTACTTC | - | TRBJ2-7 | TRBV11-3 | -
CASSLRTGGGRPFF | TGTGCCAGCAGTCTCCGGACAGGGGGCGGGAGGCCTTTCTTT | TRBD1 | TRBJ1-1 | TRBV6-5 | -
CAWSRQGGQPQHF | TGTGCCTGGAGTCGACAGGGGGGCCAGCCCCAGCATTTT | TRBD1 | TRBJ1-5 | TRBV30 | -
CASSPPLENTEAFF | TGTGCCAGCAGTCCCCCTTTGGAGAACACTGAAGCTTTCTTT | - | TRBJ1-1 | TRBV25-1 | once
CASSQEGANQPQHF | TGCGCCAGCAGCCAAGAAGGGGCTAATCAGCCCCAGCATTTT | - | TRBJ1-5 | TRBV4-1 | -
CASSLGQSSNEKLFF | TGTGCCAGCAGTTTAGGACAGAGCAGTAATGAAAAACTGTTTTTT | - | TRBJ1-4 | TRBV27 | -
CASSLGQISYGYTF | TGTGCCAGCAGCCTCGGACAGATAAGCTATGGCTACACCTTC | - | TRBJ1-2 | TRBV3-1/TRBV3-2 | -
CASSLPSNGNTIYF | TGTGCCAGCAGCTTACCCTCGAACGGAAACACCATATATTTT | - | TRBJ1-3 | TRBV28 | once
CSVVQGTTDTQYF | TGCAGCGTTGTCCAGGGGACCACAGATACGCAGTATTTT | - | TRBJ2-3 | TRBV29-1 | -
CATNPSRGTEAFF | TGTGCCACCAACCCTTCCCGGGGCACTGAAGCTTTCTTT | - | TRBJ1-1 | TRBV6-5 | once
CATRDAGGWDGYTF | TGTGCCACCAGAGATGCAGGGGGTTGGGATGGCTACACCTTC | TRBD1 | TRBJ1-2 | TRBV24-1 | -
CASSRGQQKLTNEKLFF | TGTGCCAGCAGCCGGGGACAGCAAAAGTTGACTAATGAAAAACTGTTTTTT | TRBD1 | TRBJ1-4 | TRBV5-6 | -
CAWSASLGSANYGYTF | TGTGCCTGGAGTGCATCCTTAGGGAGCGCTAACTATGGCTACACCTTC | - | TRBJ1-2 | TRBV30 | -
CASSPGSEWEKLFF | TGTGCCAGCAGCCCCGGATCCGAGTGGGAAAAACTGTTTTTT | - | TRBJ1-4 | TRBV5-6 | -
CASSLAAVVTEAFF | TGTGCCAGCAGCTTAGCCGCGGTTGTGACTGAAGCTTTCTTT | - | TRBJ1-1 | TRBV7-8 | -
CASGVQLLGDTQYF | TGTGCTAGTGGTGTCCAGCTGCTGGGAGATACGCAGTATTTT | - | TRBJ2-3 | TRBV12-5 | -
CASSLEVAGGGSPLHF | TGCGCCAGCAGCTTGGAGGTGGCAGGGGGAGGTTCACCCCTCCACTTT | TRBD1 | TRBJ1-6 | TRBV5-1 | -
CASSNIPGQGYLYVGNEQFF | TGTGCCAGCAGCAATATCCCGGGACAGGGGTACCTTTATGTGGGCAATGAGCAGTTCTTC | - | TRBJ2-1 | TRBV21-1 | -
CASSLTVISGNTIYF | TGTGCCAGCAGCTTGACGGTGATCTCTGGAAACACCATATATTTT | - | TRBJ1-3 | TRBV5-5 | -
CASSHRAAYTEAFF | TGTGCCAGCAGCCACCGGGCGGCTTACACTGAAGCTTTCTTT | - | TRBJ1-1 | TRBV3-1/TRBV3-2 | -
CASSQERSRARSNEQFF | TGTGCCAGCAGCCAAGAAAGGAGCAGGGCCAGGAGCAATGAGCAGTTCTTC | - | TRBJ2-1 | TRBV14 | -